Below, 6 T cell receptor beta chains from the same sample are listed, as sequenced in a study of blood T cell repertoires in COVID-19. TCRdb's copy holds only in-frame clones and misses some; the assay was immunoSEQ multiplex PCR. Among about 340,000 clones listed, less than 90% were seen once. The sequenced sample was peripheral blood. The receptors come from a woman aged 55-75 years with COVID-19, enrolled during active disease.

This clone has just a few counts. The chain links TRBV6-2 or TRBV6-3 to TRBJ2-2; the match to TRBD1 covers 7 bases. The J segment lost 8 bases and the V segment lost 0 bases, leaving 6 bases of the junction unmatched. The germline V gene has CDR1 MNHEY and CDR2 SVGEGT. The CDR3 length is 15 residues. The CDR3 reads CASSYSTGDGGELFF. For the CDR3, the DNA is TGTGCCAGCAGTTACTCCACAGGGGACGGGGGGGAGCTGTTTTTT.

The chain couples TRBV30 to TRBJ1-3; a possible D gene is TRBD1 (6 bases). Germline V CDR1 and CDR2: GTSNPN, SVGIG (reference sequence). This CDR3 is 16 amino acids long. V gave up 4 bases and J gave up 11 bases, with 27 bases separating them. CDR3 nucleotide sequence: TGTGCCTGGAATATTCCCGCCGGGACACGGGGAAGGGCCATATATTTT. Translating gives CAWNIPAGTRGRAIYF.

This clone was detected only a few times. V gene TRBV15 combines with J gene TRBJ1-4; D may be TRBD1 (5 bases). The CDR3 is 15 amino acids. The V end was cut by 2 bases, the J end by 7 bases, with 14 bases between. Germline values: CDR1 LNHNV, CDR2 YYDKDF (reference sequence). CDR3 sequence reads: CATSRRTPGGEKLFF. CDR3 coding DNA: TGTGCCACCAGCAGACGGACCCCCGGGGGTGAAAAACTGTTTTTT.

This chain uses TRBV5-8 with TRBJ2-2, with 9 bases that match TRBD2. V shed 4 bases, J shed 3 bases, and the junction held 10 bases outside the gene matches. The germline gives CDR1 SGHTS, CDR2 YDEGEE. The CDR3 is 17 residues long. The CDR3 reads CASSQRRGGPDTGELFF. For the CDR3, the DNA is TGTGCCAGCAGCCAGCGGCGGGGGGGGCCGGACACCGGGGAGCTGTTTTTT.

The V call is TRBV7-9, the J call TRBJ2-4; 8 nucleotides agree with TRBD1. Per the germline V gene, CDR1 is SEHNR and CDR2 is FQNEAQ (reference sequence). CDR3 length equals 16 residues. The V gene end was trimmed by 1 base and the J gene end by 9 bases; junction bases not matched to a gene: 11. CDR3 sequence reads: CASSLEIGQGSGIQYF. CDR3 in DNA: TGTGCCAGCAGCTTAGAAATCGGACAGGGAAGTGGCATTCAGTACTTC.

J is TRBJ1-2 and V is TRBV3-1 (or the pseudogene TRBV3-2); perhaps TRBD1 as D (6 bases). The CDR3 is made up of 15 amino acids. V lost 1 base and J lost 1, with 10 bases in between. Germline V lookup: CDR1 LGHDT, CDR2 YNNKEL (reference sequence). The CDR3 spells CASSQVGAYNYGYTF. DNA of the CDR3: TGTGCCAGCAGCCAAGTGGGGGCCTATAACTATGGCTACACCTTC.